Listed below are T cell receptor beta chains from one sample, sequenced in a study of cytomegalovirus exposure and HLA in healthy donors. The data were produced by immunoSEQ multiplex PCR, yet TCRdb's version contains in-frame clones alone and is incomplete. Altogether 30,000 or so clones are present, about 63% being singletons, with the ten largest covering 20% to 25%. The sequenced sample was PBMCs. The receptor source for this set is a middle-aged man in good health and CMV-seropositive. CDR3s include the opening cysteine and the closing phenylalanine or tryptophan. Clone sizes are given selectively: once, few, many, or a class where the clone is expanded.

V gene	J gene	clone size	CDR3 length	CDR3 protein
TRBV10-1	TRBJ1-5	.	17	CATTGQGNTYSNQPQHF
TRBV4-1	TRBJ2-6	.	18	CASSQGTGEDSGANVLTF
TRBV7-9	TRBJ2-3	.	15	CASSSLILSTDTQYF
TRBV6-5	TRBJ2-5	once	15	CASSYLGAPEETQYF
TRBV29-1	TRBJ2-7	.	14	CSAGPSGSSYEQYF
TRBV4-3	TRBJ2-3	.	15	CASSSQDRGRDTQYF
TRBV10-1	TRBJ2-7	.	16	CASSEGLAGGIYEQYF
TRBV6-5	TRBJ2-7	once	15	CASASARAIPYEQYF
TRBV29-1	TRBJ1-1	.	12	CSVYTGNTEAFF
TRBV7-2	TRBJ2-1	few	15	CASQPMPGLYNEQFF
TRBV6-1	TRBJ1-1	.	16	CASSEGRDRGRLEAFF
TRBV5-1	TRBJ1-2	.	14	CASTEGGRVGGYTF